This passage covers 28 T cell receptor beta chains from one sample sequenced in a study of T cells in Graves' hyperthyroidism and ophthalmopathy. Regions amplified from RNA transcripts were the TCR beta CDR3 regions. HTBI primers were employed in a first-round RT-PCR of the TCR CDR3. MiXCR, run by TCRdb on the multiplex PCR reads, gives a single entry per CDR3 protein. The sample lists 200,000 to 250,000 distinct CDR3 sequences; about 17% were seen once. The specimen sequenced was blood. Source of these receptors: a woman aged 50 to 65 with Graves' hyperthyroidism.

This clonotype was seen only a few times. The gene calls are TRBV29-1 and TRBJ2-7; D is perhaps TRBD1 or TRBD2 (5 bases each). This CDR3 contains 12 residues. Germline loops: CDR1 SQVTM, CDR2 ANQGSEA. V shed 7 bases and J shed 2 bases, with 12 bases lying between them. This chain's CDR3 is CSGGRSPYEQYF. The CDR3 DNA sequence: TGCAGCGGGGGACGGTCTCCCTACGAGCAGTACTTC.

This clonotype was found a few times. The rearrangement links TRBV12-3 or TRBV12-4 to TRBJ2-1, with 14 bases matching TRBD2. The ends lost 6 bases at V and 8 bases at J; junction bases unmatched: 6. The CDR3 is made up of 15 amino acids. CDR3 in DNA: TGTGCCAGCAGCCGACTAGCGGGAGGGCCTCATGAGCAGTTCTTC. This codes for CASSRLAGGPHEQFF.

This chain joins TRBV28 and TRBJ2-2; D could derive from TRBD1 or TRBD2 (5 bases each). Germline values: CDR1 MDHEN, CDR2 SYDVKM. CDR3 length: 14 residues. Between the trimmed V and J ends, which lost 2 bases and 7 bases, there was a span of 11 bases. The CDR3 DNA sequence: TGTGCCAGCAGTTTAATTGAGGGGATCGGGGAGCTGTTTTTT. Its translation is CASSLIEGIGELFF. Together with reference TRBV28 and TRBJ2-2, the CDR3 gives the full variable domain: DVKVTQSSRYLVKRTGEKVFLECVQDMDHENMFWYRQDPGLGLRLIYFSYDVKMKEKGDIPEGYSVSREKKERFSLILESASTNQTSMYLCASSLIEGIGELFFGEGSRLTVL.

Here the CDR3 DNA reads TGTGCCAGCAGCCTCCCCGGCGGCTACTGTGGCTACACCTTC. It codes for CASSLPGGYCGYTF. The chain has TRBV7-8 and TRBJ1-2; no clear D. The CDR3 is made up of 14 amino acids. The V gene lost 5 bases and the J gene lost 7 bases, with 17 bases spanning the gap. CDR1 and CDR2 from the germline V gene are SGHVS and FQNEAQ. Full variable domain (outside the CDR3, taken from reference TRBV7-8 and TRBJ1-2): GAGVSQSPRYKVAKRGQDVALRCDPISGHVSLFWYQQALGQGPEFLTYFQNEAQLDKSGLPSDRFFAERPEGSVSTLKIQRTQQEDSAVYLCASSLPGGYCGYTFGSGTRLTVV.

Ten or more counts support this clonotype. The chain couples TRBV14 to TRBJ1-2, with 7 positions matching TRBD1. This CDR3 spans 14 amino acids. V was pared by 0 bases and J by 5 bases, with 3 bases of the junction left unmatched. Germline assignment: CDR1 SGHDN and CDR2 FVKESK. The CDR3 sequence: CASSQDPQGYGYTF. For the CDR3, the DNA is TGTGCCAGCAGCCAAGACCCACAGGGGTATGGCTACACCTTC. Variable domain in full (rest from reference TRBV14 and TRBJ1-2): EAGVTQFPSHSVIEKGQTVTLRCDPISGHDNLYWYRRVMGKEIKFLLHFVKESKQDESGMPNNRFLAERTGGTYSTLKVQPAELEDSGVYFCASSQDPQGYGYTFGSGTRLTVV.

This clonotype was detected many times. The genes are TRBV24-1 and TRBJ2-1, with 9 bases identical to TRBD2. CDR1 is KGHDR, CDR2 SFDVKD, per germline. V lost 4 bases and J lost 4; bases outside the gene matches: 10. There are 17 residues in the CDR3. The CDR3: CATSDPGGAGGYNEQFF. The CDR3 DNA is TGTGCCACCAGTGACCCTGGCGGAGCGGGAGGTTACAATGAGCAGTTCTTC.

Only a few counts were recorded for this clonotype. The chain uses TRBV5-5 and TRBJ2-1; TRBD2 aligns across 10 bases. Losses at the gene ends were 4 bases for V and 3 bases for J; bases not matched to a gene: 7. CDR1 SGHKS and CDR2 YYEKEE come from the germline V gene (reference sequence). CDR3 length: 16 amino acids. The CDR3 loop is CASSPRGLADYNEQFF. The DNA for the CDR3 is TGTGCCAGCAGCCCCCGAGGACTAGCGGACTACAATGAGCAGTTCTTC.

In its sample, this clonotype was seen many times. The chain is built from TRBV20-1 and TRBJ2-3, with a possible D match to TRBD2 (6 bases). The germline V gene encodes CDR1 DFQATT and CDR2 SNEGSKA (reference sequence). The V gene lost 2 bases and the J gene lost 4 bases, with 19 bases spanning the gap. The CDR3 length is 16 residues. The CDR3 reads CSARQLTSSFADTQYF. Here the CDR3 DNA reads TGCAGTGCTAGACAACTGACTAGTTCATTCGCAGATACGCAGTATTTT.

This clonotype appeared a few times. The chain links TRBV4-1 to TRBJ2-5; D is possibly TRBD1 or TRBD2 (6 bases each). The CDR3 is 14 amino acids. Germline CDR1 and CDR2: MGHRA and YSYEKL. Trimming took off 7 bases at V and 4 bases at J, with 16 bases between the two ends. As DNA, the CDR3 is TGCGCCAGCACCCCGGGGGCCCCAAGAGAGACCCAGTACTTC. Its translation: CASTPGAPRETQYF.

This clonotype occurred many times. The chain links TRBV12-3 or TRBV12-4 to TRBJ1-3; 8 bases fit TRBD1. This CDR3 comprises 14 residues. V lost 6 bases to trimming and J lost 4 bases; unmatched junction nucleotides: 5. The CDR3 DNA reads TGTGCCAGCAGAACGACAGGGGTCGGAAACACCATATATTTT. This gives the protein CASRTTGVGNTIYF.

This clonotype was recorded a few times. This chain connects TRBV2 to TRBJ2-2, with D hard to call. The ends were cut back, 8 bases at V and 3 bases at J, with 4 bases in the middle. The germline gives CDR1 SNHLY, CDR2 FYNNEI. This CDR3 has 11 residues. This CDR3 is CASWDTGELFF. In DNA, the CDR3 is TGTGCCAGCTGGGACACCGGGGAGCTGTTTTTT. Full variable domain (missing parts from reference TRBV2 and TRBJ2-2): EPEVTQTPSHQVTQMGQEVILRCVPISNHLYFYWYRQILGQKVEFLVSFYNNEISEKSEIFDDQFSVERPDGSNFTLKIRSTKLEDSAMYFCASWDTGELFFGEGSRLTVL.

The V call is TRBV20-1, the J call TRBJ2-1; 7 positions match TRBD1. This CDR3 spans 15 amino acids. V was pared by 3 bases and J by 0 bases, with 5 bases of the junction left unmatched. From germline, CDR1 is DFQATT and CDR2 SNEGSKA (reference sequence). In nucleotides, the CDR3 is TGCAGTGCTAGGGCAGGGGGTTCCTCCTACAATGAGCAGTTCTTC. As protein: CSARAGGSSYNEQFF.

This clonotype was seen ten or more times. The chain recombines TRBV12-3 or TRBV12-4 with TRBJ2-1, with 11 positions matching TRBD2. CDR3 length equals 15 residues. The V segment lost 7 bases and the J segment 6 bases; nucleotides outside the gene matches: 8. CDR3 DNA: TGTGCCAGCACCCGAACTAGCGGGAGTTCCAATGAGCAGTTCTTC. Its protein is CASTRTSGSSNEQFF.

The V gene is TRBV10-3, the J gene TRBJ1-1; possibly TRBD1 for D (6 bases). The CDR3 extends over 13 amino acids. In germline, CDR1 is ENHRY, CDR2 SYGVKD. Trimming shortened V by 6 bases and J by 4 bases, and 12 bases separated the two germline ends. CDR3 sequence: CAIRVGGSTEAFF. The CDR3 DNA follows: TGTGCCATCAGGGTAGGGGGTTCCACTGAAGCTTTCTTT.

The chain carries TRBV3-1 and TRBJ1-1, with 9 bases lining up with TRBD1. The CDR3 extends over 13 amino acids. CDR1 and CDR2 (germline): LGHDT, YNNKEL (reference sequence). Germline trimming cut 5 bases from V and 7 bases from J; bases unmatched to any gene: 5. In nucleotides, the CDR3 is TGTGCCAGCAGCGCCGGGACAGGGTTTGAAGCTTTCTTT. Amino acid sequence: CASSAGTGFEAFF. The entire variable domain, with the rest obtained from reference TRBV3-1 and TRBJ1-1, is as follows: DTAVSQTPKYLVTQMGNDKSIKCEQNLGHDTMYWYKQDSKKFLKIMFSYNNKELIINETVPNRFSPKSPDKAHLNLHINSLELGDSAVYFCASSAGTGFEAFFGQGTRLTVV.

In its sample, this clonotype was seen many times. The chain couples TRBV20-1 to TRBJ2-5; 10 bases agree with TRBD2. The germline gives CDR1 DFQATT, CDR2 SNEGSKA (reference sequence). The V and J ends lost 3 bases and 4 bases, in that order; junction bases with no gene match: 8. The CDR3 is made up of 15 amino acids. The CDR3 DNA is TGCAGTGCTAGTGCACTAGCGGGAACCTCAGAGACCCAGTACTTC. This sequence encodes CSASALAGTSETQYF.

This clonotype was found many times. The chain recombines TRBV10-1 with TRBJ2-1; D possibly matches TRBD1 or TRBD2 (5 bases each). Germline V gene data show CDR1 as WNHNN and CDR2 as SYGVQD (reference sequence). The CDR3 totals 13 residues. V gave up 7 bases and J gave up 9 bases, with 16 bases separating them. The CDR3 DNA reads TGCGCCAGCACGACGGGACCCGGTGGTGAGCAGTTCTTC. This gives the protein CASTTGPGGEQFF.

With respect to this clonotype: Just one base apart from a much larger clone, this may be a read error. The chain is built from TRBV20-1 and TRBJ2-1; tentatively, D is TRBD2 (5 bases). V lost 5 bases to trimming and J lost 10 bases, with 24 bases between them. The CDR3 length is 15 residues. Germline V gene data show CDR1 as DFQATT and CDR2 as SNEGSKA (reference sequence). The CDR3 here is CSAPTRRSGVNEQFF. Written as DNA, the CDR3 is TGCAGTGCTCCCACGCGACGGTCCGGGGTGAACGAGCAGTTCTTC.

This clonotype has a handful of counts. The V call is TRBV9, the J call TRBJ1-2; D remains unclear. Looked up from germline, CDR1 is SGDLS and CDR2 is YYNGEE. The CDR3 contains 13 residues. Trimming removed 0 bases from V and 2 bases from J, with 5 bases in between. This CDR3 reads CASSVAENYGYTF. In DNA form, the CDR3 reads TGTGCCAGCAGCGTAGCGGAGAACTATGGCTACACCTTC. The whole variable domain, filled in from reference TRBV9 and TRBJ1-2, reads DSGVTQTPKHLITATGQRVTLRCSPRSGDLSVYWYQQSLDQGLQFLIQYYNGEERAKGNILERFSAQQFPDLHSELNLSSLELGDSALYFCASSVAENYGYTFGSGTRLTVV.

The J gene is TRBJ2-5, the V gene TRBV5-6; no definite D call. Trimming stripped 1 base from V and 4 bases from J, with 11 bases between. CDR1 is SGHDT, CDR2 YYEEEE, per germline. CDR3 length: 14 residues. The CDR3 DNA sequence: TGTGCCAGCAGCTTGTCCGGATTTGGAGAGACCCAGTACTTC. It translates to CASSLSGFGETQYF.

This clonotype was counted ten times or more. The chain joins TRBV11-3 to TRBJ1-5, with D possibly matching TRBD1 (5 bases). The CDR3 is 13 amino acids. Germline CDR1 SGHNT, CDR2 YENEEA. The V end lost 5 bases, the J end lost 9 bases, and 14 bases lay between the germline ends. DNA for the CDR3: TGTGCCAGCAGCGAGACAGCCAAGGCGCCCCAGCATTTT. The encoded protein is CASSETAKAPQHF.

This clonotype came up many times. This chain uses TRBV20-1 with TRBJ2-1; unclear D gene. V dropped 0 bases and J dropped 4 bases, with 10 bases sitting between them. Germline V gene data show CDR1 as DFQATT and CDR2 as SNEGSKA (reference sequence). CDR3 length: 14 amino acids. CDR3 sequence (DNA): TGCAGTGCTAGAGATCCGTCCCTATACAATGAGCAGTTCTTC. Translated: CSARDPSLYNEQFF.

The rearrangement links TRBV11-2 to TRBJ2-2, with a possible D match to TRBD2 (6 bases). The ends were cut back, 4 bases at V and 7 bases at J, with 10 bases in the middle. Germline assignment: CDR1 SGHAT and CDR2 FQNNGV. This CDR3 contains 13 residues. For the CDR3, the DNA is TGTGCCAGCAGCTCTGGGACTGGCGGGGAGCTGTTTTTT. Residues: CASSSGTGGELFF.

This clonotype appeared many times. CDR3: CASSHVIQGYQETQYF. In DNA, the CDR3 is TGTGCCAGCAGCCACGTGATACAGGGTTACCAAGAGACCCAGTACTTC. The chain employs TRBV7-9 and TRBJ2-5; tentative D call: TRBD1 (6 bases). The germline gives CDR1 SEHNR, CDR2 FQNEAQ (reference sequence). V lost 5 bases, J lost 0 bases, and 16 bases lay in between. This CDR3 contains 16 residues.

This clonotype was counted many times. Here the CDR3 DNA reads TGTGCCAGCAGTCCGACAGGGCCCACAGATACGCAGTATTTT. Translation gives CASSPTGPTDTQYF. This chain connects TRBV6-1 to TRBJ2-3; 7 bases align to TRBD1. This CDR3 comprises 14 residues. The junction had 4 bases not matched to a gene; V was cut back by 5 bases and J by 2 bases. Germline-derived CDR1 and CDR2 are MNHNS and SASEGT.

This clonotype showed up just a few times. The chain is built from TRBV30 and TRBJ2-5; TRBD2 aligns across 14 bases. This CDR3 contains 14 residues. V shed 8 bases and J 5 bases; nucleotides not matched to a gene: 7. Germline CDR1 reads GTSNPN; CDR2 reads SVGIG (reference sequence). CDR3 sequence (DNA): TGTGCCCTCCGGACTAGCGGGGGGAGGGAGACCCAGTACTTC. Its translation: CALRTSGGRETQYF.

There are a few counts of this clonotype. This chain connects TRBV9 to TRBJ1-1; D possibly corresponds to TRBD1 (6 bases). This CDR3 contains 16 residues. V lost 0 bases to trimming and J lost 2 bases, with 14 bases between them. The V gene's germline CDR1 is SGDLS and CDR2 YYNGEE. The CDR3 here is CASSVAGGGRNTEAFF. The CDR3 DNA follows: TGTGCCAGCAGCGTAGCTGGCGGGGGGCGAAACACTGAAGCTTTCTTT. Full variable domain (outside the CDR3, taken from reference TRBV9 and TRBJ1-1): DSGVTQTPKHLITATGQRVTLRCSPRSGDLSVYWYQQSLDQGLQFLIQYYNGEERAKGNILERFSAQQFPDLHSELNLSSLELGDSALYFCASSVAGGGRNTEAFFGQGTRLTVV.

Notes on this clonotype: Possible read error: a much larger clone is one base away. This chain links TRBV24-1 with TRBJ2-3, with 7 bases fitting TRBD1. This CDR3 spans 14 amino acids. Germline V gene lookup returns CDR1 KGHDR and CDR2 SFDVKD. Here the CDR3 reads CAISDFQGADTQYF. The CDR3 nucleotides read TGTGCCATCAGTGATTTCCAGGGGGCAGATACGCAGTATTTT.